The 10 T cell receptor gamma chains reported below all come from one sample, sequenced in a study of Vδ1+ human thymocytes. Study-wide points: Thymic TRG and TRD repertoires appeared highly polyclonal, with Gaussian CDR3 length distributions.

Extracted RNA was reverse transcribed into cDNA. The CDR3 regions were amplified by multiplex PCR from V-gene primers to a constant-region primer. TCRdb processed the multiplex PCR reads again with the CATT caller. The sample holds 36,000 or so gamma-chain clones, 20% seen once. Their cognate antigens are unknown. Specimen: Vdelta1+ gamma-delta thymocytes from the thymus. Noted subset: FACS-sorted CD3+ TCRalphabeta- TCRVdelta1+ TCRVdelta2- thymocytes. These receptors all come from a girl less than two years old who had congenital heart surgery.

This rearrangement joins TRGV9 to TRGJ1 or TRGJ2. CDR1 is GITISATS, CDR2 ISYDGTV, per germline (reference sequence). This CDR3 has 10 amino acids. The V gene end was trimmed by 3 bases and the J gene end by 16 bases; junction bases not matched to a gene: 9. CDR3 DNA sequence: TGTGCCTTGTGGGAGCCCCAGAGGCTCTTT. Its protein product is CALWEPQRLF.

In its sample, this clone was seen a few times. This chain uses TRGV2 with TRGJ1 or TRGJ2. V lost 4 bases, J lost 11 bases, and 8 bases stayed unmatched. Germline values: CDR1 EGSNGY, CDR2 YDSYNSKV. CDR3 length: 11 amino acids. This CDR3 is CATWEKWEKLF. CDR3 DNA sequence: TGTGCCACCTGGGAGAAGTGGGAGAAACTCTTT.

The rearrangement links TRGV3 to TRGJ1 or TRGJ2. The CDR3 spans 15 residues. With 3 bases clipped from V and 0 bases from J, the junction kept 8 bases outside the gene matches. Per germline, CDR1 VTNTFY and CDR2 YDVSTARD (reference sequence). Here the CDR3 reads CATWDGQSNYYKKLF. The CDR3 DNA sequence: TGTGCCACCTGGGACGGACAATCGAATTATTATAAGAAACTCTTT.

This clone was seen only a few times. This chain links TRGV2 with TRGJ1 or TRGJ2. The CDR3 is 13 residues long. After removal of 4 bases from V and 4 bases from J, the junction contained 7 bases not matched to a gene. Germline V gene sequence: CDR1 EGSNGY, CDR2 YDSYNSKV. For the CDR3, the DNA is TGTGCCACCTGGGATATGCACTATTATAAGAAACTCTTT. Translating it yields CATWDMHYYKKLF.

As concerns this clone: The same CDR3 arises from other DNA sequences in this sample as well. V and J are TRGV2 and TRGJ1 or TRGJ2. Germline CDR1 reads EGSNGY; CDR2 reads YDSYNSKV. V dropped 4 bases and J dropped 12; count of bases not matched to a gene: 6. The CDR3 length is 10 residues. CDR3 region: CATWDVVKLF. As DNA, the CDR3 is TGTGCCACCTGGGATGTGGTGAAACTCTTT.

Notes on this clone: The sample holds other DNA sequences that translate to the same CDR3. The rearrangement links TRGV2 to TRGJ1 or TRGJ2. The trim removed 0 bases at V and 6 bases at J, leaving 8 bases unmatched. Germline CDR1 reads EGSNGY; CDR2 reads YDSYNSKV. The CDR3 runs to 14 residues. In nucleotides, the CDR3 is TGTGCCACCTGGGACGGGCGTTTGGGTTATAAGAAACTCTTT. It is translated as CATWDGRLGYKKLF.

J is TRGJ1 or TRGJ2 and V is TRGV3. Germline V CDR1 and CDR2: VTNTFY, YDVSTARD (reference sequence). V lost 2 bases, J lost 0 bases, and 7 bases stayed unmatched. This CDR3 region has 15 residues. As DNA, the CDR3 is TGTGCCACCTGGGACAAGTATCAGAATTATTATAAGAAACTCTTT. Protein: CATWDKYQNYYKKLF.

The sample holds a few counts of this clone. V usage is TRGV4 and J usage is TRGJ1 or TRGJ2. This CDR3 region has 12 residues. J was trimmed by 5 bases and V by 5 bases; bases with no gene match: 6. The germline CDR1 and CDR2 sequences are EGSTGY and YDSYTSSV. CDR3 residues: CATWVWDYKKLF. The DNA of the CDR3 is TGTGCCACCTGGGTGTGGGATTATAAGAAACTCTTT.

The chain employs TRGV9 and TRGJ1 or TRGJ2. Trimming cost V 5 bases and J 0 bases; bases outside gene matches: 10. In germline, CDR1 is GITISATS, CDR2 ISYDGTV (reference sequence). The CDR3 totals 15 residues. Here the CDR3 reads CALWGEHRNYYKKLF. The CDR3 region has the DNA TGTGCCTTGTGGGGGGAACACCGGAATTATTATAAGAAACTCTTT.

Concerning this clone: Other DNA sequences in this sample translate to the same CDR3. The chain is built from TRGV3 and TRGJP2. With 0 bases clipped from V and 0 bases from J, the junction kept 4 bases outside the gene matches. CDR1 VTNTFY and CDR2 YDVSTARD come from the germline V gene (reference sequence). There are 16 residues in the CDR3. The CDR3 sequence: CATWDRLYSSDWIKTF. The CDR3 DNA follows: TGTGCCACCTGGGACAGGCTCTATAGTAGTGATTGGATCAAGACGTTT.